The 11 T cell receptor beta chains reported below all come from one sample, sequenced in a study of T cells in Graves' hyperthyroidism and ophthalmopathy. Using RNA transcripts as the source, TCR beta CDR3 regions were amplified. A set of HTBI primers served as the primers for a first-round RT-PCR of the TCR CDR3. TCRdb re-analysed the multiplex PCR reads in MiXCR, keeping a single row per CDR3 protein. The profile shows around 350,000 distinct CDR3 sequences, about 19% of them singletons. The specimen was blood. These receptors came from a young woman with Graves' hyperthyroidism.

This chain joins TRBV6-5 and TRBJ2-7; no clear D gene. Germline loops: CDR1 MNHEY, CDR2 SVGAGI. The CDR3 covers 15 residues. Trimming took 2 bases from V and 0 from J, leaving 11 bases between them. The CDR3 here is CASSYEDGTSYEQYF. The CDR3 DNA sequence: TGTGCCAGCAGTTACGAGGACGGTACCTCCTACGAGCAGTACTTC.

This clonotype showed up just a few times. The chain has TRBV3-1 and TRBJ2-5; D gene uncertain. CDR3 length: 14 residues. The germline CDR1 and CDR2 sequences are LGHDT and YNNKEL (reference sequence). The V end was cut by 0 bases, the J end by 5 bases, with 10 bases between. CDR3 amino acids: CASSQESGSETQYF. For the CDR3, the DNA is TGTGCCAGCAGCCAAGAATCCGGTTCGGAGACCCAGTACTTC.

This clonotype was found many times. The rearrangement joins TRBV24-1 to TRBJ2-5; 7 nucleotides match TRBD2. V lost 4 bases, J lost 2 bases, and 3 bases stayed unmatched. CDR1 is KGHDR and CDR2 is SFDVKD in the germline V gene. The CDR3 covers 14 residues. CDR3 residues: CATSDLADQETQYF. In DNA, the CDR3 is TGTGCCACCAGTGACCTAGCGGATCAAGAGACCCAGTACTTC.

This clonotype has a count of ten or more. The genes are TRBV6-5 and TRBJ2-2, with 7 bases identical to TRBD1. The CDR3 is 16 amino acids. In germline, CDR1 is MNHEY, CDR2 SVGAGI. V was clipped by 0 bases and J by 0 bases; unmatched bases: 1. The chain's CDR3 is CASSYSGQSNTGELFF. The DNA for the CDR3 is TGTGCCAGCAGTTACTCGGGACAGTCGAACACCGGGGAGCTGTTTTTT.

The rearrangement uses TRBV2 and TRBJ2-5; D perhaps matches TRBD2 (5 bases). The V and J ends lost 6 bases and 5 bases respectively, with 10 bases between them. Germline CDR1 SNHLY, CDR2 FYNNEI. The CDR3 is 12 residues long. The CDR3 bases are TGTGCCAGCAGCATTCTAGCCGAGACCCAGTACTTC. Its protein product is CASSILAETQYF.

Many counts were recorded for this clonotype. The V gene is TRBV12-3 or TRBV12-4, the J gene TRBJ1-2, with D uncertain. The V end lost 4 bases, the J end lost 4 bases, and 10 bases lay between the germline ends. This CDR3 comprises 13 residues. The CDR3 sequence is CASSSSLSYGYTF. DNA of the CDR3: TGTGCCAGCAGTTCCTCCCTCAGCTATGGCTACACCTTC.

This clonotype was seen at least ten times. J is TRBJ2-7 and V is TRBV7-9; tentatively, D is TRBD2 (5 bases). Germline values: CDR1 SEHNR, CDR2 FQNEAQ (reference sequence). The V and J ends lost 7 bases and 4 bases respectively, with 14 bases between them. The CDR3 sequence is 13 residues long. The CDR3 reads CASNRAVQYEQYF. CDR3 nucleotide sequence: TGTGCCAGCAATCGAGCGGTTCAGTACGAGCAGTACTTC.

The genes are TRBV2 and TRBJ2-2, with 8 bases matching TRBD2. The CDR3 is 14 amino acids. In germline, CDR1 is SNHLY, CDR2 FYNNEI. Trimming cost V 6 bases and J 7 bases; bases outside gene matches: 7. CDR3 amino acids: CASRSGGLGGELFF. The CDR3 region has the DNA TGTGCCAGCAGATCGGGGGGGCTTGGCGGGGAGCTGTTTTTT.

Many counts were recorded for this clonotype. V gene TRBV6-1 combines with J gene TRBJ1-5; no clear D gene. CDR1 and CDR2 (germline): MNHNS, SASEGT. This CDR3 comprises 14 residues. V was trimmed by 3 bases and J by 3 bases, leaving 9 bases between them. The CDR3 here is CASSELGVNQPQHF. CDR3 nucleotides: TGTGCCAGCAGTGAGCTTGGGGTCAATCAGCCCCAGCATTTT.

This clonotype showed up just a few times. This CDR3 reads CASTLGAGYTGELFF. The CDR3, as DNA: TGTGCCAGCACCCTAGGGGCGGGGTACACCGGGGAGCTGTTTTTT. The V and J genes are TRBV3-1 and TRBJ2-2; a weak D match, TRBD2 (6 bases). V lost 7 bases, J lost 3 bases, and 15 bases lay in between. This CDR3 contains 15 residues. Per the germline V gene, CDR1 is LGHDT and CDR2 is YNNKEL (reference sequence).

This clonotype was counted many times. J is TRBJ1-5 and V is TRBV19; D might be TRBD1 (5 bases). Germline V gene lookup returns CDR1 LNHDA and CDR2 SQIVND (reference sequence). The ends were cut back, 1 base at V and 0 bases at J, with 13 bases in the middle. The CDR3 consists of 17 residues. The CDR3 reads CASSIVGALYSNQPQHF. The CDR3 nucleotides read TGTGCCAGTAGTATAGTTGGGGCACTGTATAGCAATCAGCCCCAGCATTTT.